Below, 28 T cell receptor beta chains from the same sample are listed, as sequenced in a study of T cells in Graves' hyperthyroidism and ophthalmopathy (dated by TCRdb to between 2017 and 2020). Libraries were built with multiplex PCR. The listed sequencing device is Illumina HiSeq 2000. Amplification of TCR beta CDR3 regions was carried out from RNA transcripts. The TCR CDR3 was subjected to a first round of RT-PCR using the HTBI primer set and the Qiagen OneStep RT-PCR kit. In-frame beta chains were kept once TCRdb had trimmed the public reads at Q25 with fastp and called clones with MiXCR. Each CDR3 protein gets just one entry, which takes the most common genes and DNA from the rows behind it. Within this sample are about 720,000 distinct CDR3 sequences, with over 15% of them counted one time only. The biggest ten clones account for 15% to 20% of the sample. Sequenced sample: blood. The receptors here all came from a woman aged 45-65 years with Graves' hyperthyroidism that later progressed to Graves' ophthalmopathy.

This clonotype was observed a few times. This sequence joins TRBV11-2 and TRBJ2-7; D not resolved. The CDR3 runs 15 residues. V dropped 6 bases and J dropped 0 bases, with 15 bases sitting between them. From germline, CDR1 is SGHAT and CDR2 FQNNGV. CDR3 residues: CASRRVGGGSYEQYF. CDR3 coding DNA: TGTGCCAGCAGAAGGGTCGGTGGCGGCTCCTACGAGCAGTACTTC.

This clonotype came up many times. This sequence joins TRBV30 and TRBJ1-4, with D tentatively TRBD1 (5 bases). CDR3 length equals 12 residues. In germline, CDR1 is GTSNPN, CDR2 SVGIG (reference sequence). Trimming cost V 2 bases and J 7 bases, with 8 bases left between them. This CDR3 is CAWSSGFEKLFF. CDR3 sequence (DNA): TGTGCCTGGAGTTCAGGGTTTGAAAAACTGTTTTTT.

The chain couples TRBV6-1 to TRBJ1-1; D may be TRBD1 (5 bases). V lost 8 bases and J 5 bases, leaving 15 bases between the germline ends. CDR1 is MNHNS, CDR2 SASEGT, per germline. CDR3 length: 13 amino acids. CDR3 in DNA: TGTGCCAGCCATGGAGGGGTCTTAACTGAAGCTTTCTTT. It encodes CASHGGVLTEAFF.

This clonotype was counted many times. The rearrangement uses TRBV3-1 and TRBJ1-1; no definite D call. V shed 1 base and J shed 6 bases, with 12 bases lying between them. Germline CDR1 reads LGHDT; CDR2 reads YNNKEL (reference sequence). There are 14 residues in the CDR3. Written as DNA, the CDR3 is TGTGCCAGCAGCCAAGGATCGATTGTCCCTGAAGCTTTCTTT. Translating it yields CASSQGSIVPEAFF.

CDR3 in DNA: TGCGCCAGCAGGGCCTCGGGACAGGGGGCGGGAGATACGCAGTATTTT. As protein: CASRASGQGAGDTQYF. The chain is built from TRBV10-2 and TRBJ2-3, with 12 bases matching TRBD1. The length of the CDR3 is 16 residues. Germline CDR1 WSHSY, CDR2 SAAADI. V shed 6 bases and J 5 bases; nucleotides not matched to a gene: 9.

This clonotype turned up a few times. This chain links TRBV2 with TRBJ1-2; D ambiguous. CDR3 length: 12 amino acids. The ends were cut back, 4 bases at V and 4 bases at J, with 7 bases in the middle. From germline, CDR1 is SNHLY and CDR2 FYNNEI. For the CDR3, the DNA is TGTGCCAGCAGTGGGGGTGTCTATGGCTACACCTTC. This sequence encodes CASSGGVYGYTF.

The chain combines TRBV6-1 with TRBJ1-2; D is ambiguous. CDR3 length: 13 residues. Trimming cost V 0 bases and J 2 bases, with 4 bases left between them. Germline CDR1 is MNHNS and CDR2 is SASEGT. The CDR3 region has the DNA TGTGCCAGCAGTGAAGCCAAAAACTATGGCTACACCTTC. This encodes CASSEAKNYGYTF.

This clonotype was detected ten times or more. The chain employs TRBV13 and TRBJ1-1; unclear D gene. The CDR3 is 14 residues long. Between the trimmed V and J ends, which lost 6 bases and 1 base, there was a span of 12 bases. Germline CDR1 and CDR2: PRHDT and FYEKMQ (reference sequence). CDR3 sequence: CASRPAAWNTEAFF. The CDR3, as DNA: TGTGCCAGCAGACCAGCGGCATGGAACACTGAAGCTTTCTTT.

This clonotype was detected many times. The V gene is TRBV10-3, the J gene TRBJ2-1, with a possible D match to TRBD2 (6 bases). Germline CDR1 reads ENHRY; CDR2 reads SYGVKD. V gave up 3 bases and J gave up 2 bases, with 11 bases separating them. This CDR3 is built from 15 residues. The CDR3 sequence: CAISDSLATYNEQFF. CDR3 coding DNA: TGTGCCATCAGTGACAGTCTAGCGACCTACAATGAGCAGTTCTTC.

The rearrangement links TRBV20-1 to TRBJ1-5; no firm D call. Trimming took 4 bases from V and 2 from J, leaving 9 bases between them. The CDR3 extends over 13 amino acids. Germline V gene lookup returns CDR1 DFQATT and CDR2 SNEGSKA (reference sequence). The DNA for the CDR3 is TGCAGTGCTATAAAGGAGGGCAATCAGCCCCAGCATTTT. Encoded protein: CSAIKEGNQPQHF.

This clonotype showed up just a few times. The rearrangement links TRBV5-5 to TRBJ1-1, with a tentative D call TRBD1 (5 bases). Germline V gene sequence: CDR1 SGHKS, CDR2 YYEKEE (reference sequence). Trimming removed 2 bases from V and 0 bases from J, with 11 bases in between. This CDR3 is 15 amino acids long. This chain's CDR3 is CASSFDRAMNTEAFF. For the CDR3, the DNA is TGTGCCAGCAGCTTCGACAGAGCTATGAACACTGAAGCTTTCTTT. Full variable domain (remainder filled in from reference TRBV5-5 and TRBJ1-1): DAGVTQSPTHLIKTRGQQVTLRCSPISGHKSVSWYQQVLGQGPQFIFQYYEKEERGRGNFPDRFSARQFPNYSSELNVNALLLGDSALYLCASSFDRAMNTEAFFGQGTRLTVV.

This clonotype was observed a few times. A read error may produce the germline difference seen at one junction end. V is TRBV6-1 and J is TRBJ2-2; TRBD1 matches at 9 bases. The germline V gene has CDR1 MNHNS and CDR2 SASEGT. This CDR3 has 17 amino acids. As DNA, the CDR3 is TGTGCCAGCACCTCACTAGGCGGACAGGGGAACACCGGGGAGTTGTTTTTT. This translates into CASTSLGGQGNTGELFF.

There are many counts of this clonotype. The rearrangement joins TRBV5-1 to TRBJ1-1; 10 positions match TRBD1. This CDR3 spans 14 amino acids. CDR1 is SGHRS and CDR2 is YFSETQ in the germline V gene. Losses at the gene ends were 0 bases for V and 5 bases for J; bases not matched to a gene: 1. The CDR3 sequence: CASSLGDRGTEAFF. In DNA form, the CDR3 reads TGCGCCAGCAGCTTGGGGGACAGGGGAACTGAAGCTTTCTTT.

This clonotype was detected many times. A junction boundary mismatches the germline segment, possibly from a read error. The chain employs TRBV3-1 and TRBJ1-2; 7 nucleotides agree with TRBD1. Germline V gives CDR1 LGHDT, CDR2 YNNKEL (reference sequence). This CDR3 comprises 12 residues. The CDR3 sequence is CASSLETGSWAF. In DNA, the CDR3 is TGTGCCAGCAGCCTGGAGACAGGGAGTTGGGCCTTC.

CDR3: CASSSGGELSETQYF. In nucleotides, the CDR3 is TGTGCCAGCAGCTCAGGGGGTGAGCTTTCCGAGACCCAGTACTTC. The genes are TRBV9 and TRBJ2-5; 7 positions agree with TRBD1. Germline CDR1 is SGDLS and CDR2 is YYNGEE. This CDR3 contains 15 residues. Unmatched junction bases numbered 11, after V lost 4 bases and J lost 5 bases.

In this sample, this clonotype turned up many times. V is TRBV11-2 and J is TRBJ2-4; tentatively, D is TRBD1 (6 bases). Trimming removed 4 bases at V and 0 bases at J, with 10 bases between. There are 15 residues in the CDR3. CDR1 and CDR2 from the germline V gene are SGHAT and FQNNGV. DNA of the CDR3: TGTGCCAGCAGCTATACAGGGTTAGCCAAAAACATTCAGTACTTC. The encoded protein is CASSYTGLAKNIQYF. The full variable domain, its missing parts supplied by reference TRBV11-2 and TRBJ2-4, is EAGVAQSPRYKIIEKRQSVAFWCNPISGHATLYWYQQILGQGPKLLIQFQNNGVVDDSQLPKDRFSAERLKGVDSTLKIQPAKLEDSAVYLCASSYTGLAKNIQYFGAGTRLSVL.

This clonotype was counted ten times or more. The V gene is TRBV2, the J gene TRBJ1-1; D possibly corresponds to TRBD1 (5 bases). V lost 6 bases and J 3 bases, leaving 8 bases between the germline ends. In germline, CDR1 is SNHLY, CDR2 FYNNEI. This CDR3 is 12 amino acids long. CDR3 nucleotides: TGTGCCAGCAGCGACAGCTACACTGAAGCTTTCTTT. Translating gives CASSDSYTEAFF.

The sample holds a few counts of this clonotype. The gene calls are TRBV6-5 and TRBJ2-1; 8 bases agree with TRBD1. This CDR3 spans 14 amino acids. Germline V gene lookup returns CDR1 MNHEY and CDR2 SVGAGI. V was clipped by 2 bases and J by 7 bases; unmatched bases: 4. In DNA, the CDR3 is TGTGCCAGCAGTTACAGACAGGGGAAAAATGAGCAGTTCTTC. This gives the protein CASSYRQGKNEQFF.

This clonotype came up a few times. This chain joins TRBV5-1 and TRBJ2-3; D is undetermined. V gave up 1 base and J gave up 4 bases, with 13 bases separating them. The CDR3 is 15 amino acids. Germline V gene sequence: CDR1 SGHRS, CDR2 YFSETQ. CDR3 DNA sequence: TGCGCCAGCAGCTTGTATGGACGGCCCCCAGATACGCAGTATTTT. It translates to CASSLYGRPPDTQYF. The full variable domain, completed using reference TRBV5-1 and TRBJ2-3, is KAGVTQTPRYLIKTRGQQVTLSCSPISGHRSVSWYQQTPGQGLQFLFEYFSETQRNKGNFPGRFSGRQFSNSRSEMNVSTLELGDSALYLCASSLYGRPPDTQYFGPGTRLTVL.

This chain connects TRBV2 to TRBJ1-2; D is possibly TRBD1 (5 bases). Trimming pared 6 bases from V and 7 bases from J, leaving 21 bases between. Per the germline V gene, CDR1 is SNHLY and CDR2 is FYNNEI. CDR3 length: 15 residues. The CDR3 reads CASSQSGLSGAGYTF. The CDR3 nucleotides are TGTGCCAGCAGCCAATCGGGCCTCTCTGGGGCTGGCTACACCTTC. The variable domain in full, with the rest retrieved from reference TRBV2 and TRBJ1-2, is EPEVTQTPSHQVTQMGQEVILRCVPISNHLYFYWYRQILGQKVEFLVSFYNNEISEKSEIFDDQFSVERPDGSNFTLKIRSTKLEDSAMYFCASSQSGLSGAGYTFGSGTRLTVV.

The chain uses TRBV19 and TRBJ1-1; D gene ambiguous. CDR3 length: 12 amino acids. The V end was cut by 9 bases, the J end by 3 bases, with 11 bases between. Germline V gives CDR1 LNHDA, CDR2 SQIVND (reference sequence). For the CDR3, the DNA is TGTGCCAGCGTTGTGACCTACACTGAAGCTTTCTTT. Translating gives CASVVTYTEAFF.

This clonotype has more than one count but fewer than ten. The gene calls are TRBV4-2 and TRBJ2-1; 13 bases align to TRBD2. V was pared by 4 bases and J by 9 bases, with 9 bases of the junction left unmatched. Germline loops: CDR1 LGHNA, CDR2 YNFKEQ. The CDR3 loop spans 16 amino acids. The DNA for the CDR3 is TGTGCCAGCAGCCGCACTAGCGGGGGGGCCAGTGGTGAGCAGTTCTTC. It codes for CASSRTSGGASGEQFF.

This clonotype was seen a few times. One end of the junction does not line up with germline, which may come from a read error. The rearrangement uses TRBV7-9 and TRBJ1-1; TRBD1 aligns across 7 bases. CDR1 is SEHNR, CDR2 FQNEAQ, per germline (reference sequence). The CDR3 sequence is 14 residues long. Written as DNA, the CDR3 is TGTGCCAGCAGCCCCAACAGGGGAGGCACTGAAGCTCTCTTT. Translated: CASSPNRGGTEALF.

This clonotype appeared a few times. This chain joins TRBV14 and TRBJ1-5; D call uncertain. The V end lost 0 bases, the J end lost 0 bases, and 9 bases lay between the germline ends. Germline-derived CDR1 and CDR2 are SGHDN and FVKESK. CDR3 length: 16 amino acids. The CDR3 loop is CASSQDLTHSNQPQHF. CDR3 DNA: TGTGCCAGCAGCCAAGATTTAACACATAGCAATCAGCCCCAGCATTTT. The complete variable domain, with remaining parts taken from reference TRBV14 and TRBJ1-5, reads EAGVTQFPSHSVIEKGQTVTLRCDPISGHDNLYWYRRVMGKEIKFLLHFVKESKQDESGMPNNRFLAERTGGTYSTLKVQPAELEDSGVYFCASSQDLTHSNQPQHFGDGTRLSIL.

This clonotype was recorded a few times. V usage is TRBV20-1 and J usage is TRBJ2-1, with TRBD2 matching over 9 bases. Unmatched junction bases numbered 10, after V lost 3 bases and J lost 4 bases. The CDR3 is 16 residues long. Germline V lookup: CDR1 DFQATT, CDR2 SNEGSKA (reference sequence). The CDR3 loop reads CSARAPGLALYNEQFF. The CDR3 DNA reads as TGCAGTGCTAGGGCTCCGGGACTAGCTTTATACAATGAGCAGTTCTTC.

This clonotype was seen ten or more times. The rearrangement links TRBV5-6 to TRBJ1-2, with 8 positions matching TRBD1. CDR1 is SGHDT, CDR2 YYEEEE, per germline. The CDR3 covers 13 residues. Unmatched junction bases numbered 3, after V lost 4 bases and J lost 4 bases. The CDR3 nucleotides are TGTGCCAGCAGCCAGGACAGGGCCTATGGCTACACCTTC. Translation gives CASSQDRAYGYTF.

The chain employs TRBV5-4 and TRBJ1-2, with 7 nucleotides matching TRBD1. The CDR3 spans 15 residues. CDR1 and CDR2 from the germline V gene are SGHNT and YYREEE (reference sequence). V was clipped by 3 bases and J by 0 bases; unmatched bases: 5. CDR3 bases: TGTGCCAGCAGCTCCCGGACAGGATCTAACTATGGCTACACCTTC. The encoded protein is CASSSRTGSNYGYTF. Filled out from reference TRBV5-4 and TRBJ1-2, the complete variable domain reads ETGVTQSPTHLIKTRGQQVTLRCSSQSGHNTVSWYQQALGQGPQFIFQYYREEENGRGNFPPRFSGLQFPNYSSELNVNALELDDSALYLCASSSRTGSNYGYTFGSGTRLTVV.

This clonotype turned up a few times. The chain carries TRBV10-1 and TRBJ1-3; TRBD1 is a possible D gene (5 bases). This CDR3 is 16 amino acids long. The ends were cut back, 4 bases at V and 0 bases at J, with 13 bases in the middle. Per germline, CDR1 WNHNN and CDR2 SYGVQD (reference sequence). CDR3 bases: TGCGCCAGCAGTGGGGGCCACAGTAGCTCTGGAAACACCATATATTTT. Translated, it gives CASSGGHSSSGNTIYF.